The 21 T cell receptor beta chains below all came from one sample that was sequenced in a study of molecular identifiers for immune sequencing clone quantification. In TCRdb, the PCR reads were re-called with MiXCR into one record per CDR3 protein. The data contain about 640,000 distinct CDR3 sequences, nearly 20% of them singletons. Source material: naive CD8+ T cells from blood, with Jurkat cell RNA spiked in. Subset in this sample: FACS-sorted CD8+CD4-CCR7+CD45RA+ naive T cells. The receptors come from a human donor in good health. Some libraries in this study had Jurkat cell RNA spiked in.

This clonotype was detected only a few times. The chain combines TRBV2 with TRBJ2-5; D assignment may be TRBD1 or TRBD2 (5 bases each). V lost 5 bases, J lost 4 bases, and 11 bases lay in between. The CDR3 spans 13 residues. CDR1 SNHLY and CDR2 FYNNEI come from the germline V gene. The CDR3 region is CASSPGPGETQYF. CDR3 nucleotides: TGTGCCAGCAGTCCGGGGCCGGGAGAGACCCAGTACTTC.

The CDR3 loop reads CASSLAARDGTDTQYF. As DNA, the CDR3 is TGTGCCAGCAGCTTGGCGGCCAGGGACGGTACAGATACGCAGTATTTT. The gene calls are TRBV11-3 and TRBJ2-3; either TRBD1 or TRBD2 may supply D (5 bases each). CDR3 length: 16 residues. Trimming took off 3 bases at V and 3 bases at J, with 16 bases between the two ends. The germline CDR1 and CDR2 sequences are SGHNT and YENEEA. Variable domain in full (rest from reference TRBV11-3 and TRBJ2-3): EAGVVQSPRYKIIEKKQPVAFWCNPISGHNTLYWYLQNLGQGPELLIRYENEEAVDDSQLPKDRFSAERLKGVDSTLKIQPAELGDSAVYLCASSLAARDGTDTQYFGPGTRLTVL.

Concerning this clonotype itself: An end of the junction does not agree with germline; a read error may underlie this. This CDR3 is CASSYSRDTVAFF. DNA for the CDR3: TGTGCCAGCAGTTACTCACGAGACACTGTAGCTTTCTTT. The chain has TRBV6-2 or TRBV6-3 and TRBJ1-1, with D hard to call. The CDR3 length is 13 residues. The V gene's germline CDR1 is MNHEY and CDR2 SVGEGT.

Concerning this clonotype: A much bigger clone sits one base away, suggesting this may be a read error. J is TRBJ1-6 and V is TRBV12-3 or TRBV12-4; no reliable D call. This CDR3 has 13 residues. The CDR3, as DNA: TGTGCCGGCAGTTTAAGTGGGAATTCACCCCTCCACTTT. The encoded protein is CAGSLSGNSPLHF.

There are many counts of this clonotype. V gene TRBV5-4 combines with J gene TRBJ2-5; 12 bases fit TRBD2. Germline-derived CDR1 and CDR2 are SGHNT and YYREEE (reference sequence). J was trimmed by 2 bases and V by 4 bases; bases with no gene match: 3. The CDR3 is 15 residues long. The CDR3 DNA is TGTGCCAGCAGCCCTAGCGGGGGGGCACAAGAGACCCAGTACTTC. Amino acid sequence: CASSPSGGAQETQYF.

This clonotype was seen only a few times. V gene TRBV6-5 combines with J gene TRBJ2-7; 10 bases fit TRBD1. The CDR3 contains 16 residues. Germline CDR1 MNHEY, CDR2 SVGAGI. J lost 4 bases, V lost 2 bases, and 8 bases had no gene match. Written as DNA, the CDR3 is TGTGCCAGCAGTTACGGGGGAGGGACAGGGGTGTACGAGCAGTACTTC. It encodes CASSYGGGTGVYEQYF.

In this sample, this clonotype turned up many times. Here the CDR3 reads CASSKVVDDTQYF. The CDR3, as DNA: TGTGCCAGCAGCAAGGTCGTCGACGATACGCAGTATTTT. The rearrangement links TRBV7-9 to TRBJ2-3; D is unresolved. The V gene's germline CDR1 is SEHNR and CDR2 FQNEAQ (reference sequence). The CDR3 length is 13 residues. Trimming shortened V by 5 bases and J by 6 bases, and 12 bases separated the two germline ends.

This clonotype has a handful of counts. CDR3: CASSLEIGGPYEQYF. As DNA, the CDR3 is TGCGCCAGCAGCTTGGAAATAGGGGGCCCATACGAGCAGTACTTC. The rearrangement uses TRBV5-1 and TRBJ2-7; 7 positions match TRBD1. This CDR3 is built from 15 residues. Germline lookup yields CDR1 SGHRS and CDR2 YFSETQ. The V segment lost 0 bases and the J segment 4 bases; nucleotides outside the gene matches: 7.

This clonotype was recorded many times. The chain uses TRBV5-1 and TRBJ2-7, with 9 bases that match TRBD2. Unmatched junction bases numbered 10, after V lost 3 bases and J lost 3 bases. CDR1 and CDR2 (germline): SGHRS, YFSETQ. This CDR3 has 16 residues. In DNA form, the CDR3 reads TGCGCCAGCAGCTGGGATTCTAGCGGGATAATCTACGAGCAGTACTTC. Protein: CASSWDSSGIIYEQYF. The whole variable domain, filled in from reference TRBV5-1 and TRBJ2-7, reads KAGVTQTPRYLIKTRGQQVTLSCSPISGHRSVSWYQQTPGQGLQFLFEYFSETQRNKGNFPGRFSGRQFSNSRSEMNVSTLELGDSALYLCASSWDSSGIIYEQYFGPGTRLTVT.

This clonotype came up a few times. The chain uses TRBV25-1 and TRBJ2-7; 8 bases are shared with TRBD1. CDR3 length: 15 residues. With 2 bases clipped from V and 2 bases from J, the junction kept 5 bases outside the gene matches. Germline V gene sequence: CDR1 MGHDK, CDR2 SYGVNS. CDR3 sequence (DNA): TGTGCCAGCAGTGAAGGAGTGACAGGGGCCTACGAGCAGTACTTC. It translates to CASSEGVTGAYEQYF.

This clonotype was seen repeatedly, ten times or more. The chain uses TRBV25-1 and TRBJ1-1; the D gene is possibly TRBD1 (6 bases). The germline V gene has CDR1 MGHDK and CDR2 SYGVNS. V was pared by 4 bases and J by 5 bases, with 17 bases between. CDR3 length: 15 residues. CDR3: CASSVFGGGATEAFF. The CDR3 bases are TGTGCCAGCAGTGTGTTCGGGGGGGGCGCGACTGAAGCTTTCTTT. The full variable domain, in which reference TRBV25-1 and TRBJ1-1 provide the parts outside the CDR3, is EADIYQTPRYLVIGTGKKITLECSQTMGHDKMYWYQQDPGMELHLIHYSYGVNSTEKGDLSSESTVSRIRTEHFPLTLESARPSHTSQYLCASSVFGGGATEAFFGQGTRLTVV.

A word on this clonotype: The CDR3 end shows no conserved phenylalanine or tryptophan, and so a read error is likely. The genes are TRBV29-1 and TRBJ2-4; possible D gene TRBD2, 6 bases. Per the germline V gene, CDR1 is SQVTM and CDR2 is ANQGSEA. V lost 4 bases to trimming and J lost 1 base, with 11 bases between them. This CDR3 has 14 residues. CDR3 sequence reads: CSVGAGLAKNIQYL. The CDR3 nucleotides are TGCAGCGTTGGGGCGGGGCTGGCCAAAAACATTCAGTACCTC.

This clonotype was detected ten times or more. This sequence joins TRBV6-5 and TRBJ2-1; 8 bases are shared with TRBD2. CDR3 length equals 15 residues. The junction had 7 bases not matched to a gene; V was cut back by 6 bases and J by 3 bases. The germline V gene has CDR1 MNHEY and CDR2 SVGAGI. CDR3 coding DNA: TGTGCCAGCAGCCAACTAGCGGAGCTCTACAATGAGCAGTTCTTC. Translation gives CASSQLAELYNEQFF.

J is TRBJ2-1 and V is TRBV5-6; the D gene is possibly TRBD2 (5 bases). Trimming left V 0 bases short and J 9 bases short, with 13 bases between. The CDR3 totals 14 residues. In germline, CDR1 is SGHDT, CDR2 YYEEEE. CDR3 in DNA: TGTGCCAGCAGCTTGGCCGGGAAACCAATTGAGCAGTTCTTC. Translating it yields CASSLAGKPIEQFF.

In this sample, this clonotype turned up a few times. The chain uses TRBV4-3 and TRBJ2-1; D possibly corresponds to TRBD1 (5 bases). Germline V gene data show CDR1 as LGHNA and CDR2 as YSLEER. The CDR3 has 16 amino acids. The V and J ends lost 0 bases and 4 bases respectively, with 13 bases between them. This CDR3 is CASSQDFRTYYNEQFF. The CDR3 DNA follows: TGCGCCAGCAGCCAAGATTTCAGGACATATTACAATGAGCAGTTCTTC.

The rearrangement uses TRBV20-1 and TRBJ2-7, with D unclear. Trimming cost V 4 bases and J 4 bases, with 14 bases left between them. The CDR3 is 13 residues long. CDR1 and CDR2 (germline): DFQATT, SNEGSKA (reference sequence). In nucleotides, the CDR3 is TGCAGTGCTACCCGAGAGATTACTTACGAGCAGTACTTC. It yields the protein CSATREITYEQYF.

V and J are TRBV4-1 and TRBJ1-4; 7 positions agree with TRBD1. The CDR3 loop spans 17 amino acids. The germline V gene has CDR1 MGHRA and CDR2 YSYEKL. V was clipped by 1 base and J by 6 bases; unmatched bases: 11. For the CDR3, the DNA is TGCGCCAGCAGCCAAGGTTTTATGGGGACAGATGATGAAAAACTGTTTTTT. Its translation is CASSQGFMGTDDEKLFF.

As to this clonotype: A read error may explain this, as a much larger clone is one base away. J is TRBJ2-7 and V is TRBV4-3; D call uncertain. This CDR3 comprises 14 residues. Germline V gives CDR1 LGHNA, CDR2 YSLEER. Here the CDR3 DNA reads TGCGCCAGCAGCCAAGATGTCAGCTATTACGAGCGGTACTTC. The encoded protein is CASSQDVSYYERYF.

This clonotype was seen many times. The chain carries TRBV20-1 and TRBJ2-7; the match to TRBD2 covers 13 bases. The germline CDR1 and CDR2 sequences are DFQATT and SNEGSKA (reference sequence). After removal of 6 bases from V and 5 bases from J, the junction contained 4 bases not matched to a gene. The CDR3 length is 13 residues. The CDR3 nucleotides are TGCAGTGCCCGACTAGCGGGAGGCAACGAGCAGTACTTC. Translation: CSARLAGGNEQYF.

This clonotype was counted ten times or more. J is TRBJ2-1 and V is TRBV7-9; D remains ambiguous. V was cut by 0 bases and J by 6 bases, with 15 bases left in between. The CDR3 is 16 residues long. Germline-derived CDR1 and CDR2 are SEHNR and FQNEAQ (reference sequence). DNA for the CDR3: TGTGCCAGCAGCTTAGCGTCCGCATCCTTGGCCAATGAGCAGTTCTTC. Protein: CASSLASASLANEQFF.

In this sample, this clonotype turned up a few times. This chain uses TRBV12-5 with TRBJ1-3; tentative D call: TRBD1 (6 bases). Trimming took off 5 bases at V and 2 bases at J, with 16 bases between the two ends. Germline loops: CDR1 LGHNT, CDR2 FRNRAP. The CDR3 runs to 16 residues. CDR3 bases: TGTGCTAGTGGTACTCCGGGGACAACCGCTGGAAACACCATATATTTT. Protein sequence: CASGTPGTTAGNTIYF. The full variable domain, with the rest looked up from reference TRBV12-5 and TRBJ1-3, is DARVTQTPRHKVTEMGQEVTMRCQPILGHNTVFWYRQTMMQGLELLAYFRNRAPLDDSGMPKDRFSAEMPDATLATLKIQPSEPRDSAVYFCASGTPGTTAGNTIYFGEGSWLTVV.